This T cell receptor beta chain derives from a study of CXCR3-negative and CXCR3-positive naive CD8 T cells. This clonotype is medium-sized (0.01 to 0.1%) by frequency. What it binds is not known. General study points: In CXCR3-positive naive cells, the TRB CDR3s were more hydrophobic than in CXCR3-negative naive cells.

Carrying UMI labels, the TRB cDNA libraries were prepared through 5' RACE. For each CDR3 protein, TCRdb gives one entry from its re-call of the 5' RACE reads, without DNA. The table lists approximately 8,800 distinct CDR3 sequences, with more than 1.5% in the top ten. This CDR3 region has 15 residues. Germline V gene data show CDR1 as SGHAT and CDR2 as FQNNGV. The chain has TRBV11-2 and TRBJ2-3; TCRdb names TRBD2, which stays unverified in the absence of DNA. Input material: naive CXCR3+ CD8+ T cells from blood. Subset given: CD45RO-CCR7+CD27+CD95- naive CD8+ T cells expressing CXCR3 (TNR3+). The sequence derives from a human donor in good health. Some clones in this sample may be carry-over from other donors' samples. CDR3 protein: CASIGGRANTDTQYF.